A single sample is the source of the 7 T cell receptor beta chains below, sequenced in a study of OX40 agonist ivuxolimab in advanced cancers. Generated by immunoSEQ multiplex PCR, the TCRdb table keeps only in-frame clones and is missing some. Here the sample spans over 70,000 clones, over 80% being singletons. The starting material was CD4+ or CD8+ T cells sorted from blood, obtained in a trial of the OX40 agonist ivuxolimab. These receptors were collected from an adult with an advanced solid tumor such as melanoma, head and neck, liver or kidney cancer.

Written as DNA, the CDR3 is TGTGCCAGCGGCTGGGAGTCCTCTGGAAACACCATATATTTT. It codes for CASGWESSGNTIYF. The chain combines TRBV9 with TRBJ1-3; no clear D. Germline assignment: CDR1 SGDLS and CDR2 YYNGEE. Deletions cut 7 bases from V and 0 bases from J, with 11 bases between. This CDR3 comprises 14 residues.

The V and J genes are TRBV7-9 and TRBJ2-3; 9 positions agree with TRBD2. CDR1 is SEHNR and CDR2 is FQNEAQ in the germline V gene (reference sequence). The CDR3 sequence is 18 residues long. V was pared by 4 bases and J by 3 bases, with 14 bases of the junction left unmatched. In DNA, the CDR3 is TGTGCCAGCAGCTACGGGCTAGCGGGACCCGCACGTACAGATACGCAGTATTTT. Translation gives CASSYGLAGPARTDTQYF.

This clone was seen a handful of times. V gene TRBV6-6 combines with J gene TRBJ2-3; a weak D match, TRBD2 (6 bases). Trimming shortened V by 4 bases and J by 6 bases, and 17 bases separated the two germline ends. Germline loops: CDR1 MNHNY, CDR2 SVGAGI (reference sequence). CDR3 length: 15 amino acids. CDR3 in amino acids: CASSSDGSRWDTQYF. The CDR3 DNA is TGTGCCAGCAGTTCAGACGGGAGTCGGTGGGATACGCAGTATTTT.

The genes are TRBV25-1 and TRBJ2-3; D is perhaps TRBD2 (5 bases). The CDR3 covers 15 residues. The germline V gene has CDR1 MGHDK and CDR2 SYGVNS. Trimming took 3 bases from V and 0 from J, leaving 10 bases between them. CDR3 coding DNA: TGTGCCAGCAGTGATGGCGGGTCTAGCACAGATACGCAGTATTTT. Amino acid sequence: CASSDGGSSTDTQYF.

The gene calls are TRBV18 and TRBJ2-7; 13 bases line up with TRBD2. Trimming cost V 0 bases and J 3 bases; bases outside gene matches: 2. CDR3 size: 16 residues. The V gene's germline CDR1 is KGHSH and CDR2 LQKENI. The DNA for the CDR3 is TGTGCCAGCTCACCACCAACTAGCGGGGGGGACTACGAGCAGTACTTC. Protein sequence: CASSPPTSGGDYEQYF.

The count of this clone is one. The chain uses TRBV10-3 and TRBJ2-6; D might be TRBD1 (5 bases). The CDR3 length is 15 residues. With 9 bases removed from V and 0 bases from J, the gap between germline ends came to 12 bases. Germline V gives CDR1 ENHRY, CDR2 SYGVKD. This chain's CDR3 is CAMMDTSSGANVLTF. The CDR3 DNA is TGTGCCATGATGGACACCAGCTCTGGGGCCAACGTCCTGACTTTC.

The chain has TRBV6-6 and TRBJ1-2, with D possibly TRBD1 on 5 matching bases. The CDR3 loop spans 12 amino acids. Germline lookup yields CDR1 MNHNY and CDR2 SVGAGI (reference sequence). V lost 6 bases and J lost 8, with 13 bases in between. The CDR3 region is CASRQQGEGYTF. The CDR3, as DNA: TGTGCCAGCAGACAGCAGGGAGAAGGCTACACCTTC.